This T cell receptor beta chain is from a study of cytomegalovirus exposure and HLA in healthy donors. Study-wide results and caveats: Cytomegalovirus status, reportedly, was diagnosed with high specificity and sensitivity by the classifier. With further analysis later on, most CMV-associated TCR beta chains appeared HLA-restricted. Donors were assumed by presence/absence analyses to have roughly uniform sequencing depth.

About this clone: Antigen unknown.

This CDR3 is 14 amino acids long. Germline trimming cut 3 bases from V and 7 bases from J; bases unmatched to any gene: 5. Germline V gene lookup returns CDR1 WNHNN and CDR2 SYGVQD (reference sequence). With 60 Vbeta and 13 Jbeta primers, the PCR was carried out. Method: immunoSEQ multiplex PCR; TCRdb's copy keeps in-frame clones and lacks some. The sample records around 130,000 clones, just over 70% being singletons. The chain links TRBV10-1 to TRBJ2-2, with 7 bases aligning to TRBD1. This TCR was recovered from a woman between 55 and 75 years old in good health and CMV-seropositive. The specimen sequenced was PBMCs. The CDR3 DNA reads as TGCGCCAGCAGTGAAGGGCAGGGGGTCGGGGAGCTGTTTTTT. Translated: CASSEGQGVGELFF.